The following is a T cell receptor (beta chain) sequence with its context. This CDR3 contains 13 residues. V lost 5 bases and J 3 bases, leaving 10 bases between the germline ends. Germline loops: CDR1 DFQATT, CDR2 SNEGSKA (reference sequence). After extraction with the RNeasy kit, about 0.5 to 1 ug of the RNA was reverse transcribed using random hexamers. Coverage of TCR beta CDR3 amplification by immunoSEQ multiplex PCR extended to 54 Vbeta and 13 Jbeta. A single record per CDR3 protein comes from TCRdb applying MiXCR to the immunoSEQ multiplex PCR reads. This sample has some 200,000 distinct CDR3 sequences, with about 95% found just once. This entry belongs to a study of CD8 T cells in Susac syndrome. TCR beta sequences were obtained from blood CD8+ and CD4+ T cells. Bulk CD8+ and CD4+ cells came from magnetic negative isolation; CD8+ TEMRA by FACS.

J is TRBJ1-4 and V is TRBV20-1, with D hard to call. The specimen was CD4+ T cells from PBMCs. The source is a human donor in good health. CDR3 sequence reads: CSARWAPNEKLFF. The CDR3 nucleotides read TGCAGTGCTCGATGGGCGCCTAATGAAAAACTGTTTTTT.